Listed below are T cell receptor beta chains from one sample, sequenced in a study of T cells in Graves' hyperthyroidism and ophthalmopathy. MiXCR, run by TCRdb on the multiplex PCR reads, gives a single entry per CDR3 protein. The table shows hundreds of thousands of distinct CDR3 sequences, with 14% occurring only once. Sequencing used blood. These TCRs come from a woman in her late teens or twenties with Graves' hyperthyroidism. Each CDR3 is given with its conserved first and last residue. The D gene is left open where the match is weak. Expanded clones are given a class, and other clones once, few, many or no size at all.

V gene: TRBV3-1; J gene: TRBJ2-1; D gene: -; clone size: many; CDR3 DNA: TGTGCCAGCAGCCGAGAACTCCCCCTCGAGCAGTTCTTC; CDR3 protein: CASSRELPLEQFF
V gene: TRBV28; J gene: TRBJ1-1; D gene: TRBD1; clone size: -; CDR3 DNA: TGTGCCAGCAGTATCATCAGGGGGCCCACTGAAGCTTTCTTT; CDR3 protein: CASSIIRGPTEAFF
V gene: TRBV6-2/TRBV6-3; J gene: TRBJ2-4; D gene: -; clone size: few; CDR3 DNA: TGTGCCAGCAGTTACCCGGCAAATAAGTACATTCAGTACTTC; CDR3 protein: CASSYPANKYIQYF
V gene: TRBV9; J gene: TRBJ2-1; D gene: TRBD1; clone size: once; CDR3 DNA: TGTGCCAGCAGCGGCCGGGACAGTTACAATGAGCAGTTCTTC; CDR3 protein: CASSGRDSYNEQFF
V gene: TRBV6-1; J gene: TRBJ1-4; D gene: TRBD1; clone size: many; CDR3 DNA: TGTGCCAGCACGGACAGGAATGAAAAACTGTTTTTT; CDR3 protein: CASTDRNEKLFF
V gene: TRBV12-3/TRBV12-4; J gene: TRBJ2-1; D gene: -; clone size: many; CDR3 DNA: TGTGCCAGCAGTCCACAGGGTTATGAGCAGTTCTTC; CDR3 protein: CASSPQGYEQFF
V gene: TRBV6-1; J gene: TRBJ2-7; D gene: -; clone size: few; CDR3 DNA: TGTGCCAGCAGTGAAGGGGTCGGCTCCTACGAGCAGTACTTC; CDR3 protein: CASSEGVGSYEQYF
V gene: TRBV16; J gene: TRBJ2-1; D gene: TRBD2; clone size: few; CDR3 DNA: TGTGCCAGCAGCCGACTAGCCCCCTACAATGAGCAGTTCTTC; CDR3 protein: CASSRLAPYNEQFF
V gene: TRBV12-3/TRBV12-4; J gene: TRBJ2-4; D gene: -; clone size: -; CDR3 DNA: TGTGCCACCGCTCAGGGTTTAGGCATTCAGTACTTC; CDR3 protein: CATAQGLGIQYF
V gene: TRBV7-9; J gene: TRBJ2-7; D gene: -; clone size: many; CDR3 DNA: TGTGCCAGCAAGCTAGCGGAGGGGGGATACGAGCAGTACTTC; CDR3 protein: CASKLAEGGYEQYF
V gene: TRBV20-1; J gene: TRBJ2-7; D gene: TRBD2; clone size: many; CDR3 DNA: TGCAGTGCTAGGGCTAGCGGGAGGGACTACGAGCAGTACTTC; CDR3 protein: CSARASGRDYEQYF
V gene: TRBV10-1; J gene: TRBJ2-3; D gene: TRBD2; clone size: -; CDR3 DNA: TGCGCCAGCAGTGAAAGGACTAGCTTAACAGATACGCAGTATTTT; CDR3 protein: CASSERTSLTDTQYF
V gene: TRBV7-3; J gene: TRBJ2-5; D gene: TRBD2; clone size: few; CDR3 DNA: TGTGCCAGCGGTGGCGGGGGGGACGAGACCCAGTACTTC; CDR3 protein: CASGGGGDETQYF
V gene: TRBV5-6; J gene: TRBJ2-2; D gene: TRBD1; clone size: many; CDR3 DNA: TGTGCCAGCAGCTTGGTGGACAGGGGAAACACCGGGGAGCTGTTTTTT; CDR3 protein: CASSLVDRGNTGELFF
V gene: TRBV20-1; J gene: TRBJ1-1; D gene: TRBD1; clone size: many; CDR3 DNA: TGCAGTGCACCGGACAGGGTTAACACTGAAGCTTTCTTT; CDR3 protein: CSAPDRVNTEAFF
V gene: TRBV5-1; J gene: TRBJ2-7; D gene: -; clone size: -; CDR3 DNA: TGCGCCAGCAGCCGAATGTGGGGAAACTACGAGCAGTACTTC; CDR3 protein: CASSRMWGNYEQYF
V gene: TRBV3-1; J gene: TRBJ2-5; D gene: TRBD2; clone size: many; CDR3 DNA: TGTGCCAGCAGCCAAGTTTACGGCCTAGCGGGAGTACGAGAGACCCAGTACTTC; CDR3 protein: CASSQVYGLAGVRETQYF
V gene: TRBV6-2/TRBV6-3; J gene: TRBJ2-7; D gene: -; clone size: many; CDR3 DNA: TGTGCCAGCAGAAAGACAACCTCCTACGAGCAGTACTTC; CDR3 protein: CASRKTTSYEQYF
V gene: TRBV28; J gene: TRBJ2-7; D gene: -; clone size: -; CDR3 DNA: TGTGCCAGCAGCCGGGGACTTAACGAGCAGTACTTC; CDR3 protein: CASSRGLNEQYF
V gene: TRBV7-2; J gene: TRBJ1-2; D gene: -; clone size: few; CDR3 DNA: TGTGCCAGCAGCACCCGAACAGGGAATGGCTACACCTTC; CDR3 protein: CASSTRTGNGYTF
V gene: TRBV5-1; J gene: TRBJ2-7; D gene: -; clone size: many; CDR3 DNA: TGCGCCAGCAGCTTGGAGCTTGGCGGAGGAGGATTACGAGAGCAGTACTTC; CDR3 protein: CASSLELGGGGLREQYF
V gene: TRBV7-2; J gene: TRBJ1-4; D gene: -; clone size: -; CDR3 DNA: TGTGCCAGCAGCTTGGGGGGACCTGAAAAACTGTTTTTT; CDR3 protein: CASSLGGPEKLFF
V gene: TRBV13; J gene: TRBJ1-2; D gene: -; clone size: few; CDR3 DNA: TGTGCCAGCAGCTTAGCTGGGTTTCCAGATGGCTACACCTTC; CDR3 protein: CASSLAGFPDGYTF
V gene: TRBV7-8; J gene: TRBJ1-5; D gene: -; clone size: -; CDR3 DNA: TGTGCCAGCAGCTTAGCCCCATGGAAGTGGGGTTATAGCAATCAGCCCCAGCATTTT; CDR3 protein: CASSLAPWKWGYSNQPQHF
V gene: TRBV7-2; J gene: TRBJ2-1; D gene: -; clone size: many; CDR3 DNA: TGTGCCAGATCTAAACTCAAGGGACATGAGCAGTTCTTC; CDR3 protein: CARSKLKGHEQFF
V gene: TRBV9; J gene: TRBJ2-1; D gene: TRBD2; clone size: few; CDR3 DNA: TGTGCCAGCAGCCTCCGAGCGGGAGAGGGGGATGAGCAGTTCTTC; CDR3 protein: CASSLRAGEGDEQFF
V gene: TRBV28; J gene: TRBJ1-3; D gene: -; clone size: -; CDR3 DNA: TGTGCCAGCAGTTCGGCCAGTCGAGGGAACACCATATATTTT; CDR3 protein: CASSSASRGNTIYF
V gene: TRBV4-2; J gene: TRBJ1-1; D gene: -; clone size: few; CDR3 DNA: TGTGCCAGCAGCCCCTCAGGGCAGAACACTGAAGCTTTCTTT; CDR3 protein: CASSPSGQNTEAFF
V gene: TRBV3-1; J gene: TRBJ1-5; D gene: TRBD1; clone size: many; CDR3 DNA: TGTGCCAGCAGCCTAGGGACAGCCGTTGGGGATCAGCCCCAGCATTTT; CDR3 protein: CASSLGTAVGDQPQHF
V gene: TRBV12-3/TRBV12-4; J gene: TRBJ2-4; D gene: -; clone size: few; CDR3 DNA: TGTGCCAGCAGTCCCGGCGGGAATCTGAACATTCAGTACTTC; CDR3 protein: CASSPGGNLNIQYF
V gene: TRBV18; J gene: TRBJ2-7; D gene: -; clone size: many; CDR3 DNA: TGTGCCAGCTCATCAGGGCAGGAATCCTACGAGCAGTACTTC; CDR3 protein: CASSSGQESYEQYF
V gene: TRBV9; J gene: TRBJ2-5; D gene: -; clone size: few; CDR3 DNA: TGTGCCAGCAGCGTAGACCCGACCGGTTCCGGAGAGACCCAGTACTTC; CDR3 protein: CASSVDPTGSGETQYF
V gene: TRBV28; J gene: TRBJ2-7; D gene: -; clone size: many; CDR3 DNA: TGTGCCAGCAGGGGTAGCGTTCTAGCCGAGCAGTACTTC; CDR3 protein: CASRGSVLAEQYF
V gene: TRBV12-3/TRBV12-4; J gene: TRBJ2-7; D gene: -; clone size: many; CDR3 DNA: TGTGCCAGCAGCTCCCTCGGACCGACGGGTTTCCCCTACTACGAGCAGTACTTC; CDR3 protein: CASSSLGPTGFPYYEQYF
V gene: TRBV4-2; J gene: TRBJ2-1; D gene: TRBD2; clone size: many; CDR3 DNA: TGTGCCAGCAGCCAAGTGGGACTAGCGAGGGGGGTTAACAATGAGCAGTTCTTC; CDR3 protein: CASSQVGLARGVNNEQFF
V gene: TRBV11-3; J gene: TRBJ1-2; D gene: -; clone size: many; CDR3 DNA: TGTGCCAGCAGCTTAGATAAAGGGGTCAGTGGCTACACCTTC; CDR3 protein: CASSLDKGVSGYTF
V gene: TRBV6-1; J gene: TRBJ1-2; D gene: -; clone size: many; CDR3 DNA: TGTGCCAGCACCAAGCTCGGCAGGGGCCGTCATTACTATGGCTACACCTTC; CDR3 protein: CASTKLGRGRHYYGYTF
V gene: TRBV28; J gene: TRBJ2-7; D gene: -; clone size: many; CDR3 DNA: TGTGCCAGCAGTTTGGCACAGCGATCCTACGAGCAGTACTTC; CDR3 protein: CASSLAQRSYEQYF
V gene: TRBV7-2; J gene: TRBJ2-5; D gene: -; clone size: many; CDR3 DNA: TGTGCCAGCAGGATACTGGACAAAGAGACCCAGTACTTC; CDR3 protein: CASRILDKETQYF
V gene: TRBV7-2; J gene: TRBJ2-2; D gene: -; clone size: many; CDR3 DNA: TGTGCCAGCAGCTTGAGAAAGGGGGGCAACACCGGGGAGCTGTTTTTT; CDR3 protein: CASSLRKGGNTGELFF
V gene: TRBV19; J gene: TRBJ1-5; D gene: -; clone size: -; CDR3 DNA: TGTGCCAGTAGTAGGCGAGGGGAGAGCAATCAGCCCCAGCATTTT; CDR3 protein: CASSRRGESNQPQHF
V gene: TRBV24-1; J gene: TRBJ2-7; D gene: -; clone size: many; CDR3 DNA: TGTGCCACCTCAACCAGGGACTCCTACGAGCAGTACTTC; CDR3 protein: CATSTRDSYEQYF
V gene: TRBV19; J gene: TRBJ1-2; D gene: -; clone size: few; CDR3 DNA: TGTGCCAGTACCCACTTAGGTGGTGGCTACACCTTC; CDR3 protein: CASTHLGGGYTF
V gene: TRBV14; J gene: TRBJ1-4; D gene: -; clone size: -; CDR3 DNA: TGTGCCAGCAGCCAGTACCACACTATTGGTGAAAAACTGTTTTTT; CDR3 protein: CASSQYHTIGEKLFF
V gene: TRBV6-2/TRBV6-3; J gene: TRBJ1-5; D gene: -; clone size: few; CDR3 DNA: TGTGCCAGCAGCCCCCTAATCAATCAGCCCCAGCATTTT; CDR3 protein: CASSPLINQPQHF
V gene: TRBV6-1; J gene: TRBJ2-7; D gene: TRBD1; clone size: many; CDR3 DNA: TGTGCCAGCAGAAGACAGGGGTCCTACGAGCAGTACTTC; CDR3 protein: CASRRQGSYEQYF
V gene: TRBV4-1; J gene: TRBJ2-7; D gene: -; clone size: -; CDR3 DNA: TGCGCCAGCAGCCAGGTGGCTAGTTACTCCTACGAGCAGTACTTC; CDR3 protein: CASSQVASYSYEQYF
V gene: TRBV6-1; J gene: TRBJ2-7; D gene: TRBD2; clone size: -; CDR3 DNA: TGTGCCAGCAGCCCACACACTAGCGATAGTTCCTACGAGCAGTACTTC; CDR3 protein: CASSPHTSDSSYEQYF
V gene: TRBV24-1; J gene: TRBJ2-1; D gene: -; clone size: few; CDR3 DNA: TGTGCCACCAGTGATTTGGCTAGCGACTACAATGAGCAGTTCTTC; CDR3 protein: CATSDLASDYNEQFF
V gene: TRBV9; J gene: TRBJ2-2; D gene: TRBD2; clone size: -; CDR3 DNA: TGTGCCAGCAGAGCGGGAGGGACGAACACCGGGGAGCTGTTTTTT; CDR3 protein: CASRAGGTNTGELFF
V gene: TRBV5-1; J gene: TRBJ2-1; D gene: -; clone size: -; CDR3 DNA: TGCGCCAGCAGCTCCGCTGGGGGCCACGAGCAGTTCTTC; CDR3 protein: CASSSAGGHEQFF
V gene: TRBV18; J gene: TRBJ2-3; D gene: TRBD2; clone size: few; CDR3 DNA: TGTGCCAGCTCACCTCCCGGACTAGCGGGAGCGGGAGATACGCAGTATTTT; CDR3 protein: CASSPPGLAGAGDTQYF
V gene: TRBV24-1; J gene: TRBJ2-1; D gene: TRBD2; clone size: -; CDR3 DNA: TGTGCCACCAGTGGCGGCCCCGGGACTAGCAGTTACAATGAGCAGTTCTTC; CDR3 protein: CATSGGPGTSSYNEQFF
V gene: TRBV20-1; J gene: TRBJ1-4; D gene: -; clone size: many; CDR3 DNA: TGCAGTGCCAGAGAAGGGTCTCTTCTTAATGAAAAACTGTTTTTT; CDR3 protein: CSAREGSLLNEKLFF
V gene: TRBV3-1; J gene: TRBJ2-5; D gene: -; clone size: -; CDR3 DNA: TGTGCCCTCGGGGGCAGCGGGGAGAGGGGGACCCAGTACTTC; CDR3 protein: CALGGSGERGTQYF
V gene: TRBV5-1; J gene: TRBJ2-7; D gene: -; clone size: few; CDR3 DNA: TGCGCCAGCAGCCCCTCGACTGTTATTTACTCCTACGAGCAGTACTTC; CDR3 protein: CASSPSTVIYSYEQYF
V gene: TRBV4-1; J gene: TRBJ2-5; D gene: -; clone size: many; CDR3 DNA: TGCGCCAGCAGCCAAGATACGAGTACCGAGACCCAGTACTTC; CDR3 protein: CASSQDTSTETQYF
V gene: TRBV6-5; J gene: TRBJ1-2; D gene: -; clone size: few; CDR3 DNA: TGTGCCAGCAGATACCTGGGGGCCCGAACGTATGGCTACACCTTC; CDR3 protein: CASRYLGARTYGYTF
V gene: TRBV18; J gene: TRBJ2-2; D gene: -; clone size: few; CDR3 DNA: TGTGCCAGCTCACCCACGATGCCCGGGGAGCTGTTTTTT; CDR3 protein: CASSPTMPGELFF
V gene: TRBV11-1; J gene: TRBJ2-6; D gene: -; clone size: many; CDR3 DNA: TGTGCCAGCAGCTTCAGAGTTACCTCTGGGGCCAACGTCCTGACTTTC; CDR3 protein: CASSFRVTSGANVLTF